This TCR beta chain is from a study of blood T cell repertoires in COVID-19. Losses at the gene ends were 5 bases for V and 4 bases for J; bases not matched to a gene: 11. CDR3 length: 15 amino acids. Germline CDR1 is LNHDA and CDR2 is SQIVND (reference sequence). Libraries were prepared by immunoSEQ multiplex PCR; TCRdb keeps only in-frame clonotypes and omits some of them. The sample includes about 180,000 clones, about 88% of them seen just once. Sequenced sample: PBMCs or T cells enriched from blood (not recorded which). This TCR was sampled from a woman aged 40 to 50 with acute COVID-19. The chain is built from TRBV19 and TRBJ2-7, with TRBD2 matching over 7 bases. CDR3 amino acids: CASSLTSSGRYEQYF. In DNA form, the CDR3 reads TGTGCCAGTAGTTTGACTAGCTCGGGGCGTTACGAGCAGTACTTC.